The clone carrying this T cell receptor (beta chain) appeared many times. TCRdb itself ran the reads through MiXCR, one entry per CDR3 protein. The table lists 3,000 to 4,000 distinct CDR3 sequences, about 9% of them singletons. The sample was CD4+ T cells from synovial fluid. The clonotype comes from a human donor with rheumatoid arthritis.

CDR3 residues: CSARWTRDYEQYF. CDR3 bases: TGCAGTGCTAGATGGACTAGAGATTACGAGCAGTACTTC. The gene calls are TRBV20-1 and TRBJ2-7, with TRBD2 matching over 7 bases. From germline, CDR1 is DFQATT and CDR2 SNEGSKA (reference sequence). The CDR3 is made up of 13 amino acids. V was pared by 2 bases and J by 4 bases, with 5 bases of the junction left unmatched.